Sequencing of this T cell receptor beta chain was carried out in a study of cytomegalovirus exposure and HLA in healthy donors. Overall study findings and caveats: A list of 150 to 200 TCR beta chains associated with cytomegalovirus was given.

Concerning this clone itself: The antigen remains unidentified.

Separate from the roughly 700-subject first cohort was the approximately 110-subject validation cohort, to which the donors belonged. CDR1 and CDR2 from the germline V gene are MRHNA and SNTAGT. V lost 0 bases to trimming and J lost 4 bases; unmatched junction nucleotides: 2. The CDR3 consists of 15 residues. Sequencing used immunoSEQ multiplex PCR; TCRdb keeps in-frame clones, though not all of them. Among under 95,000 clones listed, around 94% were seen once. V and J are TRBV6-4 and TRBJ2-3; 9 bases fit TRBD2. The origin of this receptor is a woman between 18 and 29 years old in good health and CMV-seropositive. Sequencing was carried out using PBMCs. The CDR3 DNA sequence: TGTGCCAGCAGTGACTCACTAGCGGGTGCAGATACGCAGTATTTT. Translating it yields CASSDSLAGADTQYF.